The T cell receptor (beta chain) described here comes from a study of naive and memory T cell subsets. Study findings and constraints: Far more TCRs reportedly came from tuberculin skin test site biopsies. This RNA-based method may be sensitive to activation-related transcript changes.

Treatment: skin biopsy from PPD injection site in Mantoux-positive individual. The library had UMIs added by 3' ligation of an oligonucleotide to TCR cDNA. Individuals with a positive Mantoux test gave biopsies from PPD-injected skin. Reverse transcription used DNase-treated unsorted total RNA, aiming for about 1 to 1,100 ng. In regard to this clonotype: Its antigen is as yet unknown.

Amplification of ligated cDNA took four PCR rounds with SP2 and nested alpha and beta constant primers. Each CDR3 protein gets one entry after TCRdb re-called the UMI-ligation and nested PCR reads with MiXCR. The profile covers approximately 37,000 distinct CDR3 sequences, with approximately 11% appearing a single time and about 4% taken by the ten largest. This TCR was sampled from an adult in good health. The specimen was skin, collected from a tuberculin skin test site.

The CDR3 is CASSPSGQGENYGYTF. DNA for the CDR3: TGTGCCAGCAGCCCATCCGGACAGGGTGAGAACTATGGCTACACCTTC. This chain joins TRBV4-2 and TRBJ1-2, with TRBD1 identical over 8 bases. Germline trimming cut 4 bases from V and 2 bases from J; bases unmatched to any gene: 9. Looked up from germline, CDR1 is LGHNA and CDR2 is YNFKEQ. The CDR3 is 16 amino acids.